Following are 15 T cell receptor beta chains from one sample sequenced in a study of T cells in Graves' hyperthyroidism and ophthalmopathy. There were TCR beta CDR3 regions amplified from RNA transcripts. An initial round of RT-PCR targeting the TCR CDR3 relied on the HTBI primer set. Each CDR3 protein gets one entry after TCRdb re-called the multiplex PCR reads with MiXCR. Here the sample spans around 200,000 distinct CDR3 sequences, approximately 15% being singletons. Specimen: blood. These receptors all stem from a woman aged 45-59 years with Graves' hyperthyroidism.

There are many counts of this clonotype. Here the CDR3 reads CASSLLGAGNEKLFF. The CDR3 region has the DNA TGTGCCAGCAGCCTTCTGGGGGCCGGTAATGAAAAACTGTTTTTT. The rearrangement uses TRBV5-6 and TRBJ1-4; TRBD1 might be the D (6 bases). Between the trimmed V and J ends, which lost 4 bases and 4 bases, there was a span of 14 bases. The CDR3 extends over 15 amino acids. Germline loops: CDR1 SGHDT, CDR2 YYEEEE.

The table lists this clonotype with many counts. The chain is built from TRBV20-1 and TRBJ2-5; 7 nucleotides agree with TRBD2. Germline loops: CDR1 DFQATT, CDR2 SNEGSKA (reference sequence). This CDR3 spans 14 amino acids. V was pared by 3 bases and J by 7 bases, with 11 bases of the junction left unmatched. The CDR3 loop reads CSASGGRIVWTQYF. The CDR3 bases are TGCAGTGCTAGCGGGGGGAGAATCGTATGGACCCAGTACTTC.

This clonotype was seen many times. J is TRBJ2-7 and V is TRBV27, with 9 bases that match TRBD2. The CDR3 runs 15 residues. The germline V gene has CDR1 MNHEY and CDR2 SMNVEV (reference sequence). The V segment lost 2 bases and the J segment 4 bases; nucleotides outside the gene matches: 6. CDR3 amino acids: CASSLLAGGQYEQYF. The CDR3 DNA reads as TGTGCCAGCAGTTTACTGGCGGGGGGGCAATACGAGCAGTACTTC.

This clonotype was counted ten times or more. DNA for the CDR3: TGTGCCAGCACGAGGAAATTACTCCCCATGATTAGCCGAGAGCAGTACTTC. Encoded protein: CASTRKLLPMISREQYF. The J gene is TRBJ2-7, the V gene TRBV28; D uncertain. Trimming cost V 7 bases and J 7 bases, with 29 bases left between them. Germline CDR1 reads MDHEN; CDR2 reads SYDVKM. CDR3 length: 17 amino acids.

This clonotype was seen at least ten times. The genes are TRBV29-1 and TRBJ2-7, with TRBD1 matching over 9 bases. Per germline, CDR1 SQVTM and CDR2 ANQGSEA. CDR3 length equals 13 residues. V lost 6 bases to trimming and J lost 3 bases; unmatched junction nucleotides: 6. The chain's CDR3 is CSVTGQGGYEQYF. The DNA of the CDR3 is TGCAGCGTGACGGGACAGGGCGGCTACGAGCAGTACTTC.

In DNA form, the CDR3 reads TGTGCCAGCAGTGAAGTCGGGAGAGCAGGCAATGAGCAGTTCTTC. This sequence encodes CASSEVGRAGNEQFF. V is TRBV2 and J is TRBJ2-1; the D gene is possibly TRBD2 (6 bases). Germline values: CDR1 SNHLY, CDR2 FYNNEI. This CDR3 comprises 15 residues. The V gene lost 1 base and the J gene lost 6 bases, with 13 bases spanning the gap.

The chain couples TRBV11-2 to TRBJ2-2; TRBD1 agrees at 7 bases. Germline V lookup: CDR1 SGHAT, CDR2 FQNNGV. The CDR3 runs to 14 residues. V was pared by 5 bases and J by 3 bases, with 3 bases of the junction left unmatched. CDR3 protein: CASSGGQYTGELFF. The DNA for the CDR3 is TGTGCCAGCAGCGGGGGACAGTACACCGGGGAGCTGTTTTTT.

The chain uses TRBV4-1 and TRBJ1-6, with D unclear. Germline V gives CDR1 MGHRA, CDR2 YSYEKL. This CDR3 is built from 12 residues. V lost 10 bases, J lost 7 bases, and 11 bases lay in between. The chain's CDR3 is CATRDVNSPLHF. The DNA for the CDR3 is TGCGCCACCCGTGATGTAAATTCACCCCTCCACTTT.

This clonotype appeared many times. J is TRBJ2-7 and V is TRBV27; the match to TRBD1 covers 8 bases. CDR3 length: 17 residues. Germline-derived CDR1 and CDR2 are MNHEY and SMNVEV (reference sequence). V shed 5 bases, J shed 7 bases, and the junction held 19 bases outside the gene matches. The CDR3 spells CASSPPAPRQGAREQYF. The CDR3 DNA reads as TGTGCCAGCAGTCCACCCGCACCCCGTCAGGGGGCCCGGGAGCAGTACTTC.

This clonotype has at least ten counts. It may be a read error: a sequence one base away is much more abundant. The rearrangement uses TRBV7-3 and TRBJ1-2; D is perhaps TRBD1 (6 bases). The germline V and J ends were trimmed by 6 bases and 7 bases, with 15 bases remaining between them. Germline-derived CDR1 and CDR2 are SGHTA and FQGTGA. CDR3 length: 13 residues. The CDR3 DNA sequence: TGTGCCAGCAGTTCCAGGGCAGGGGTTGGCTACACCTTC. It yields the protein CASSSRAGVGYTF. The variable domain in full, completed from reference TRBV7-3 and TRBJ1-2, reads GAGVSQTPSNKVTEKGKYVELRCDPISGHTALYWYRQSLGQGPEFLIYFQGTGAADDSGLPNDRFFAVRPEGSVSTLKIQRTERGDSAVYLCASSSRAGVGYTFGSGTRLTVV.

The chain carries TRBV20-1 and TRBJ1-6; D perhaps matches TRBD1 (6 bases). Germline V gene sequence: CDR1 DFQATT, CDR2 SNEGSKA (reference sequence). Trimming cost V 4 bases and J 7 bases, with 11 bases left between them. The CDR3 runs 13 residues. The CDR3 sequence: CSAKGGSNSPLHF. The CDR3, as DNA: TGCAGTGCTAAGGGGGGCAGCAATTCACCCCTCCACTTT.

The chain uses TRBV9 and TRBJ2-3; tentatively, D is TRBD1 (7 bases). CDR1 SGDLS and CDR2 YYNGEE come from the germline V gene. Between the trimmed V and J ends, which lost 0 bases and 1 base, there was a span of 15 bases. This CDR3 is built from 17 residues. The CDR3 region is CASSVAIGGGGTDTQYF. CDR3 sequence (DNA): TGTGCCAGCAGCGTAGCTATAGGGGGCGGGGGCACAGATACGCAGTATTTT.

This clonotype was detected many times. The CDR3 DNA reads TGTGCCAGCAGCCAGGAAGTTAGGCCCTACGAGCAGTACTTC. Its translation is CASSQEVRPYEQYF. The chain joins TRBV3-1 to TRBJ2-7; D unclear. The germline V gene has CDR1 LGHDT and CDR2 YNNKEL (reference sequence). This CDR3 contains 14 residues. The V end lost 3 bases, the J end lost 2 bases, and 11 bases lay between the germline ends.

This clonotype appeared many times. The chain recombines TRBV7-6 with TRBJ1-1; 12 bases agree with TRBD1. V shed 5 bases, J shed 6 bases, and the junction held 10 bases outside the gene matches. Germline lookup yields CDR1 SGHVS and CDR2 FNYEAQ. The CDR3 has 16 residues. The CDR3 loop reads CASSNPAGTGGSEAFF. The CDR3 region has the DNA TGTGCCAGCAGCAACCCCGCCGGGACAGGGGGCTCTGAAGCTTTCTTT. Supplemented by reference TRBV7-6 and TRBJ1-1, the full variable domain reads GAGVSQSPRYKVTKRGQDVALRCDPISGHVSLYWYRQALGQGPEFLTYFNYEAQQDKSGLPNDRFSAERPEGSISTLTIQRTEQRDSAMYRCASSNPAGTGGSEAFFGQGTRLTVV.

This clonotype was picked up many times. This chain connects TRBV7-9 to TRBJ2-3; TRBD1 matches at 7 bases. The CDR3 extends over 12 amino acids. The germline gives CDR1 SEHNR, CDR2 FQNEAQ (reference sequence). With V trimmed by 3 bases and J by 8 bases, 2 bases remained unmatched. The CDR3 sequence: CASSFAGGTQYF. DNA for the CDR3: TGTGCCAGCAGCTTTGCAGGGGGTACGCAGTATTTT.